This record covers a single TCR beta chain. Antigen specificity is unknown. The table came from immunoSEQ multiplex PCR; TCRdb's copy has only in-frame clones and leaves some out. Altogether 70,000 or so clones are present, 85% to 90% being singletons, with the ten largest covering over 2.5%. The CDR3 is 14 residues long. V lost 4 bases and J lost 0, with 11 bases in between. Per the germline V gene, CDR1 is SGHDT and CDR2 is YYEEEE. This specimen belongs to a study of identifying expanded T cells in peripheral blood. Study results and caveats: Technical replicates showed around 1.2 changed clones; two weeks around 15; four weeks 19. Clone count variance between approximately two-week samples rose with total template count.

During the collection period, no donor immune events like infections were recorded. The TCR was taken from a person aged 18-70 years in good health. Sequenced: blood. V is TRBV5-6 and J is TRBJ2-7; D is uncertain. The CDR3 nucleotides read TGTGCCAGCAGCCTGGGAACGAGCTCCTACGAGCAGTACTTC. Protein: CASSLGTSSYEQYF.